These 13 T cell receptor beta chains came from one sample sequenced in a study of tumor-infiltrating lymphocytes in primary liver carcinoma. The investigators made TCR beta cDNA from approximately 0.5 ug total RNA, using a constant-region primer. Libraries for TCR beta were built through three nested multiplex PCR rounds, which together made up a slightly modified ARM-PCR procedure. A C-beta reverse primer and TRBV1-TRBV30 forward primers served in each of the first two PCR rounds, at 10 cycles apiece. MiXCR, applied by TCRdb to the multiplex PCR reads, yields one record per CDR3 protein. The sample has 150,000 to 200,000 distinct CDR3 sequences, 60% seen once. The study extracted blood RNA from unsorted whole blood and also extracted germline DNA. The specimen sequenced was peripheral blood. The receptors here all came from a man between 35 and 55 years old with primary liver carcinoma and hepatitis B virus infection.

The sample holds one count of this clonotype. The junction differs from germline at one of its ends, possibly a read error. The chain has TRBV28 and TRBJ2-7; D remains unclear. CDR3 size: 14 residues. Germline CDR1 reads MDHEN; CDR2 reads SYDVKM. DNA for the CDR3: TGTGCCAGCAGTTTTCAAGTAGGCCCCTACGAGCAATACTTC. This codes for CASSFQVGPYEQYF.

The count of this clonotype is one. The junction departs from the called germline gene at one end, perhaps through a read error. The chain recombines TRBV11-2 with TRBJ2-3, with D maybe TRBD2 (5 bases). This CDR3 is 14 amino acids long. Germline CDR1 is SGHAT and CDR2 is FQNNGV. CDR3 sequence: CASSPASFTDTHYF. The CDR3 DNA reads TGTGCTAGCAGCCCGGCTAGCTTCACAGATACGCATTATTTT.

This clonotype turned up a few times. CDR3 in amino acids: CASSLRNLAYEQYF. The CDR3 DNA follows: TGTGCCAGCAGTTTACGCAATTTGGCCTACGAGCAGTACTTC. The chain employs TRBV12-3 or TRBV12-4 and TRBJ2-7, with D unclear. V gave up 2 bases and J gave up 2 bases, with 10 bases separating them. CDR3 size: 14 residues.

V is TRBV12-3 or TRBV12-4 and J is TRBJ1-5; a possible D gene is TRBD1 (5 bases). V lost 8 bases and J 7 bases, leaving 12 bases between the germline ends. This CDR3 is 12 amino acids long. CDR3 nucleotide sequence: TGTGCCAGCCGACAGACGGACCAGCCCCAGCATTTT. Encoded protein: CASRQTDQPQHF.

This clonotype was picked up a small number of times. The genes are TRBV10-2 and TRBJ2-5, with TRBD1 matching over 9 bases. J lost 5 bases, V lost 9 bases, and 7 bases had no gene match. Germline V gives CDR1 WSHSY, CDR2 SAAADI. CDR3 length equals 13 residues. CDR3 bases: TGCGCCAGTAAACAGGGGGCGGGGGAGACCCAGTACTTC. Translation gives CASKQGAGETQYF.

Worth noting for this clonotype: It may be a read error: a sequence one base away is much more abundant. The chain combines TRBV29-1 with TRBJ2-5; 9 nucleotides line up with TRBD1. From germline, CDR1 is SQVTM and CDR2 ANQGSEA. With V trimmed by 8 bases and J by 4 bases, 8 bases remained unmatched. The CDR3 runs to 13 residues. In nucleotides, the CDR3 is TGCAGCATCTCAGGACAGGGGCCAGAGACCCAGTACTTC. Protein: CSISGQGPETQYF.

This clonotype was counted ten times or more. V and J are TRBV29-1 and TRBJ2-5, with 8 bases aligning to TRBD1. This CDR3 contains 12 residues. J gave up 5 bases and V 7 bases, and 6 bases lay outside the gene matches. Germline loops: CDR1 SQVTM, CDR2 ANQGSEA. As DNA, the CDR3 is TGCAGCGCTTCAGGGGGCGAGGAGACCCAGTACTTC. Translated: CSASGGEETQYF.

A remark on this clonotype: Possible read error: a much larger clone is one base away. Here the CDR3 DNA reads TGTGCCAGCAACCACACAGGGTTAAGGCAGTACTTC. The encoded protein is CASNHTGLRQYF. This chain joins TRBV7-9 and TRBJ2-7; D perhaps matches TRBD1 (6 bases). Germline V lookup: CDR1 SEHNR, CDR2 FQNEAQ (reference sequence). V was cut by 7 bases and J by 9 bases, with 16 bases left in between. This CDR3 is built from 12 residues.

A remark on this clonotype: One end of the junction is discordant with germline, which a read error may explain. V and J are TRBV29-1 and TRBJ1-2; D may be TRBD1 (5 bases). The CDR3 extends over 13 amino acids. Germline CDR1 reads SQVTM; CDR2 reads ANQGSEA. CDR3 amino acids: CRVEEGLYYGYTF. The CDR3 DNA sequence: TGCAGAGTTGAAGAGGGACTGTACTATGGCTACACCTTC.

The CDR3: CASSLGPSGTGDTQYF. DNA of the CDR3: TGCGCCAGCAGCTTGGGTCCTAGCGGGACGGGAGATACGCAGTATTTT. This rearrangement joins TRBV5-1 to TRBJ2-3, with TRBD2 identical over 9 bases. Looked up from germline, CDR1 is SGHRS and CDR2 is YFSETQ. This CDR3 comprises 16 residues. J lost 5 bases, V lost 0 bases, and 7 bases had no gene match.

This clonotype was seen only a few times. This chain joins TRBV28 and TRBJ1-1; D gene unclear. V was cut by 5 bases and J by 8 bases, with 9 bases left in between. The CDR3 contains 11 residues. Germline CDR1 is MDHEN and CDR2 is SYDVKM. CDR3 nucleotides: TGTGCCAGCAGTGCTAGCTTCGAAGCTTTCTTT. This gives the protein CASSASFEAFF.

This clonotype was detected only a few times. The V call is TRBV12-3 or TRBV12-4, the J call TRBJ2-7; 8 bases are shared with TRBD2. With 3 bases clipped from V and 6 bases from J, the junction kept 10 bases outside the gene matches. The CDR3 contains 15 residues. CDR3 residues: CASSFPSLAVCEQYF. The CDR3 DNA sequence: TGTGCCAGCAGTTTCCCATCACTAGCGGTTTGCGAGCAGTACTTC.

CDR3 sequence reads: CASSLPRGLNEKLFF. CDR3 in DNA: TGCGCCAGCAGCCTACCACGGGGGCTTAATGAAAAACTGTTTTTT. This sequence joins TRBV4-1 and TRBJ1-4, with D possibly TRBD1 on 6 matching bases. The germline gives CDR1 MGHRA, CDR2 YSYEKL. CDR3 length equals 15 residues. Trimming left V 4 bases short and J 4 bases short, with 13 bases between.